This T cell receptor (beta chain) is from a study of blood T cell repertoires in COVID-19. The wider study: Researchers got acute and convalescent COVID-19 samples from the United States, Italy and Spain. Sample material is recorded as cDNA or gDNA derived from T cells, B-cell-depleted T cells, or PBMCs.

V lost 1 base to trimming and J lost 5 bases, with 14 bases between them. Germline CDR1 LNHDA, CDR2 SQIVND (reference sequence). This CDR3 is 16 amino acids long. In the original workflow: Amplifying reference gene primers gave estimates of nucleated cell counts. Profiling relied on immunoSEQ multiplex PCR, and the TCRdb table lists in-frame clones only, not all of them. The DNA was the basis for D and trimming; V, J and clone size are from that table. The sample yields about 250,000 clones, 80% to 90% seen once. Sequencing was performed on peripheral blood. This receptor was identified in a man of 80 years or more with acute or convalescent COVID-19. This chain connects TRBV19 to TRBJ2-2; TRBD2 might be the D (6 bases). CDR3 sequence reads: CASSIVSSGLTGELFF. DNA of the CDR3: TGTGCCAGTAGTATAGTTTCCAGCGGGCTTACCGGGGAGCTGTTTTTT.